Shown below are 31 T cell receptor beta chains from a single sample sequenced in a study of T cells in Graves' hyperthyroidism and ophthalmopathy. Authors of the study amplified TCR beta CDR3 regions from RNA transcripts. The HTBI set primed first-round TCR CDR3 RT-PCR. TCRdb itself ran the multiplex PCR reads through MiXCR, one entry per CDR3 protein. The data hold about 600,000 distinct CDR3 sequences, with more than 13% observed a single time. Sequenced material: blood. Every receptor here comes from a woman between 18 and 29 years old with Graves' ophthalmopathy.

This clonotype was counted many times. The chain is built from TRBV6-1 and TRBJ2-5, with 10 bases fitting TRBD2. Germline-derived CDR1 and CDR2 are MNHNS and SASEGT. The CDR3 extends over 15 amino acids. Unmatched junction bases numbered 6, after V lost 6 bases and J lost 2 bases. DNA of the CDR3: TGTGCCAGCAGCGAAACACTAGCGGGACAAGAGACCCAGTACTTC. It encodes CASSETLAGQETQYF.

This clonotype was observed at least ten times. The chain uses TRBV7-2 and TRBJ2-2, with D possibly being TRBD1 (5 bases). CDR1 is SGHTA and CDR2 is FQGNSA in the germline V gene. V lost 2 bases and J 1 base, leaving 14 bases between the germline ends. The CDR3 has 17 residues. For the CDR3, the DNA is TGTGCCAGCAGCTTAAGACAACAGGTCTTGAACACCGGGGAGCTGTTTTTT. As protein: CASSLRQQVLNTGELFF.

This clonotype has ten or more counts. This chain links TRBV28 with TRBJ1-2; 11 bases map to TRBD1. The V segment lost 8 bases and the J segment 4 bases; nucleotides outside the gene matches: 12. The germline CDR1 and CDR2 sequences are MDHEN and SYDVKM. The CDR3 is made up of 16 amino acids. The CDR3 nucleotides read TGTGCCAGCCTAGGGGGACAGGGGGGAGGAGGCTATGGCTACACCTTC. This translates into CASLGGQGGGGYGYTF.

This clonotype showed up many times. The V and J genes are TRBV12-3 or TRBV12-4 and TRBJ2-7; D might be TRBD2 (6 bases). Trimming took 1 base from V and 2 from J, leaving 6 bases between them. CDR3 length: 13 amino acids. The DNA of the CDR3 is TGTGCCAGCAGTTTAGGCGGGACCTACGAGCAGTACTTC. It is translated as CASSLGGTYEQYF.

This clonotype was picked up many times. V is TRBV11-2 and J is TRBJ1-2, with 7 bases that match TRBD1. Germline assignment: CDR1 SGHAT and CDR2 FQNNGV. The CDR3 totals 16 residues. V lost 2 bases to trimming and J lost 1 base; unmatched junction nucleotides: 7. The CDR3 DNA reads TGTGCCAGCAGCTTAAACCTCGGGACAGTTAACTATGGCTACACCTTC. This sequence encodes CASSLNLGTVNYGYTF.

This clonotype was seen a few times. A junction end diverges from the germline sequence, so it may reflect a read error. The rearrangement uses TRBV24-1 and TRBJ2-7; possibly TRBD1 for D (6 bases). Germline V gene data show CDR1 as KGHDR and CDR2 as SFDVKD. CDR3 length: 15 amino acids. CDR3 coding DNA: TGTGCCACCAGTGATACCGAGACAGGAGCCTACGTGCAGTACTTC. Protein: CATSDTETGAYVQYF.

This clonotype was counted between two and nine times. The CDR3 spells CATSRARSYEQYF. The CDR3 DNA is TGTGCCACCAGCAGAGCCAGAAGTTACGAGCAGTACTTC. The chain has TRBV15 and TRBJ2-7; D unresolved. This CDR3 region has 13 residues. Trimming left V 1 base short and J 4 bases short, with 8 bases between. Germline V lookup: CDR1 LNHNV, CDR2 YYDKDF (reference sequence).

The chain links TRBV12-3 or TRBV12-4 to TRBJ2-7, with 11 bases matching TRBD2. Trimming at V came to 5 bases and at J to 1 base, leaving 13 bases not matched to a gene. The CDR3 runs 18 residues. CDR3 DNA sequence: TGTGCCAGCAGTCCTACCACCGGTAGCGGGAGGGTATCCTACGAGCAGTACTTC. Protein sequence: CASSPTTGSGRVSYEQYF.

In this sample, this clonotype turned up many times. The chain links TRBV18 to TRBJ1-1, with 7 bases matching TRBD1. CDR1 and CDR2 from the germline V gene are KGHSH and LQKENI. V shed 3 bases and J 4 bases; nucleotides not matched to a gene: 8. This CDR3 region has 15 residues. The CDR3 sequence is CASSPTGAGVTEAFF. CDR3 bases: TGTGCCAGCTCACCCACAGGGGCTGGGGTCACTGAAGCTTTCTTT.

The table lists this clonotype with a count of one. A read error may produce the germline difference seen at one junction end. V is TRBV5-1 and J is TRBJ2-1; 13 nucleotides match TRBD2. CDR3 size: 15 residues. Germline CDR1 and CDR2: SGHRS and YFSETQ. As DNA, the CDR3 is TGTGCCAGCGGTCCGGGACTAGCGGGACAGAATGAGCAGTTCTTC. It specifies CASGPGLAGQNEQFF.

The chain uses TRBV28 and TRBJ1-3, with no clear D. Germline assignment: CDR1 MDHEN and CDR2 SYDVKM. Deletions cut 8 bases from V and 2 bases from J, with 13 bases between. The CDR3 loop spans 14 amino acids. The CDR3 bases are TGTGCCAGCCGGAACAGTTGGGCTGGAAACACCATATATTTT. This codes for CASRNSWAGNTIYF. Using reference TRBV28 and TRBJ1-3 for the parts outside the CDR3, the full variable domain is DVKVTQSSRYLVKRTGEKVFLECVQDMDHENMFWYRQDPGLGLRLIYFSYDVKMKEKGDIPEGYSVSREKKERFSLILESASTNQTSMYLCASRNSWAGNTIYFGEGSWLTVV.

This clonotype was seen more than once but under ten times. A much larger clone sits a single nucleotide away, making a read error possible. The chain has TRBV7-6 and TRBJ2-7; 8 nucleotides line up with TRBD1. After removal of 5 bases from V and 2 bases from J, the junction contained 8 bases not matched to a gene. The CDR3 is 15 amino acids. CDR1 is SGHVS, CDR2 FNYEAQ, per germline. The CDR3 reads CASSPGQGAPYEQYF. The CDR3 DNA follows: TGTGCCAGCAGCCCAGGCCAGGGGGCACCCTACGAGCAGTACTTC.

The chain carries TRBV2 and TRBJ2-5; 13 bases agree with TRBD2. CDR1 is SNHLY and CDR2 is FYNNEI in the germline V gene. The CDR3 is 14 residues long. Losses at the gene ends were 7 bases for V and 5 bases for J; bases not matched to a gene: 4. The DNA for the CDR3 is TGTGCCAGCAATGGACTAGCGGGAGAGGAGACCCAGTACTTC. This gives the protein CASNGLAGEETQYF.

Note on this clonotype: Possible read error: a much larger clone is one base away. The chain uses TRBV27 and TRBJ1-6; a possible D gene is TRBD1 (5 bases). Germline V gene data show CDR1 as MNHEY and CDR2 as SMNVEV (reference sequence). The V end was cut by 6 bases, the J end by 6 bases, with 15 bases between. This CDR3 contains 15 residues. The CDR3 region has the DNA TGTGCCAGCAGCATTACAGGCGGCGGTAATTCACCCCTCCACTTT. Protein sequence: CASSITGGGNSPLHF.

Only a few counts were recorded for this clonotype. The chain combines TRBV30 with TRBJ1-5; 10 bases fit TRBD1. The V gene's germline CDR1 is GTSNPN and CDR2 SVGIG (reference sequence). The V segment lost 5 bases and the J segment 4 bases; nucleotides outside the gene matches: 8. The CDR3 spans 15 residues. The CDR3 region has the DNA TGTGCCTGGGGGACCGGGACAGGGGCGAATCAGCCCCAGCATTTT. Its translation: CAWGTGTGANQPQHF.

This clonotype was counted a few times. The chain has TRBV9 and TRBJ2-5; 12 bases match TRBD1. Germline V CDR1 and CDR2: SGDLS, YYNGEE. Losses at the gene ends were 0 bases for V and 9 bases for J; bases not matched to a gene: 9. The CDR3 consists of 16 residues. The CDR3 bases are TGTGCCAGCAGCGTAGCCGGGACAGGGGGCGACGGGGCCCAGTACTTC. Its protein is CASSVAGTGGDGAQYF.

This rearrangement joins TRBV7-9 to TRBJ1-1; possibly TRBD1 for D (5 bases). The CDR3 runs 15 residues. V lost 1 base, J lost 5 bases, and 14 bases lay in between. Germline CDR1 and CDR2: SEHNR and FQNEAQ (reference sequence). This CDR3 is CASSLGWGEGTEAFF. CDR3 DNA: TGTGCCAGCAGCTTAGGCTGGGGGGAGGGAACTGAAGCTTTCTTT. The full variable domain, with the rest looked up from reference TRBV7-9 and TRBJ1-1, is DTGVSQNPRHKITKRGQNVTFRCDPISEHNRLYWYRQTLGQGPEFLTYFQNEAQLEKSRLLSDRFSAERPKGSFSTLEIQRTEQGDSAMYLCASSLGWGEGTEAFFGQGTRLTVV.

This clonotype was seen many times. The V and J genes are TRBV12-3 or TRBV12-4 and TRBJ2-4; possibly TRBD2 for D (6 bases). The CDR3 is made up of 17 amino acids. The V gene lost 1 base and the J gene lost 0 bases, with 13 bases spanning the gap. CDR3 in DNA: TGTGCCAGCAGTTTAGTAGGAGGGGCAATAGCCAAAAACATTCAGTACTTC. Protein sequence: CASSLVGGAIAKNIQYF.

In its sample, this clonotype was seen many times. The gene calls are TRBV3-1 and TRBJ2-5; D is possibly TRBD1 or TRBD2 (5 bases each). CDR1 is LGHDT, CDR2 YNNKEL, per germline (reference sequence). The germline V and J ends were trimmed by 1 base and 2 bases, with 17 bases remaining between them. CDR3 size: 17 residues. The CDR3 region is CASSQVLWQGEQETQYF. For the CDR3, the DNA is TGTGCCAGCAGCCAAGTATTATGGCAGGGAGAACAAGAGACCCAGTACTTC.

This clonotype has at least ten counts. The rearrangement links TRBV2 to TRBJ2-1, with a possible D match to TRBD2 (6 bases). CDR1 is SNHLY and CDR2 is FYNNEI in the germline V gene. CDR3 length equals 13 residues. V lost 7 bases to trimming and J lost 2 bases, with 9 bases between them. CDR3 coding DNA: TGTGCCAGCACGCAGCGGGCCTACAATGAGCAGTTCTTC. It translates to CASTQRAYNEQFF.

This clonotype was recorded at least ten times. This chain links TRBV24-1 with TRBJ2-7, with 9 bases that match TRBD1. Germline CDR1 KGHDR, CDR2 SFDVKD. V was pared by 4 bases and J by 5 bases, with 11 bases of the junction left unmatched. CDR3 size: 16 residues. CDR3 in DNA: TGTGCCACCAGTGACGCTGGGACAGGGAGGCAAGACGAGCAGTACTTC. Protein: CATSDAGTGRQDEQYF.

J is TRBJ2-6 and V is TRBV27; 8 bases map to TRBD2. CDR1 is MNHEY and CDR2 is SMNVEV in the germline V gene (reference sequence). Germline trimming cut 6 bases from V and 0 bases from J; bases unmatched to any gene: 10. The CDR3 totals 18 residues. The CDR3 is CASRPLAGILSGANVLTF. CDR3 in DNA: TGTGCCAGCAGGCCCCTAGCGGGCATACTCTCTGGGGCCAACGTCCTGACTTTC.

This clonotype occurred many times. The chain recombines TRBV6-1 with TRBJ2-7; 13 nucleotides align to TRBD2. After removal of 6 bases from V and 6 bases from J, the junction contained 5 bases not matched to a gene. The CDR3 is 14 amino acids. The V gene's germline CDR1 is MNHNS and CDR2 SASEGT. The CDR3 DNA reads TGTGCCAGCAGGGTACTAGCGGGAGGGCGCGAGCAGTACTTC. It is translated as CASRVLAGGREQYF.

This clonotype was found many times. CDR3 coding DNA: TGTGCCAGCAGTTACTCGACCCCCGGTGACAGGAGCGGTTCACCCCTCCACTTT. It codes for CASSYSTPGDRSGSPLHF. This chain connects TRBV6-6 to TRBJ1-6; the D gene is possibly TRBD1 (6 bases). The CDR3 totals 18 residues. Germline-derived CDR1 and CDR2 are MNHNY and SVGAGI (reference sequence). V lost 0 bases, J lost 9 bases, and 21 bases lay in between.

This chain joins TRBV4-1 and TRBJ1-4; tentatively, D is TRBD1 (6 bases). The CDR3 spans 17 residues. The V gene lost 1 base and the J gene lost 3 bases, with 15 bases spanning the gap. In germline, CDR1 is MGHRA, CDR2 YSYEKL. This CDR3 is CASSQGQGRRPNEKLFF. In DNA, the CDR3 is TGCGCCAGCAGCCAAGGCCAGGGGAGGAGGCCTAATGAAAAACTGTTTTTT.

The chain couples TRBV10-3 to TRBJ2-2; D not resolved. This CDR3 has 13 amino acids. Per the germline V gene, CDR1 is ENHRY and CDR2 is SYGVKD. V lost 4 bases, J lost 4 bases, and 7 bases lay in between. The CDR3: CAISVKGTGELFF. CDR3 DNA sequence: TGTGCCATCAGTGTTAAAGGCACCGGGGAGCTGTTTTTT.

Many counts were recorded for this clonotype. This rearrangement joins TRBV6-2 or TRBV6-3 to TRBJ2-7, with 12 bases that match TRBD2. Looked up from germline, CDR1 is MNHEY and CDR2 is SVGEGT. V was pared by 6 bases and J by 0 bases, with 15 bases of the junction left unmatched. This CDR3 is built from 19 residues. DNA for the CDR3: TGTGCCAGCAGACACTCCCGGTTGGCTAGCGGGAGGGTCTCCTACGAGCAGTACTTC. Its translation: CASRHSRLASGRVSYEQYF.

In this sample, this clonotype turned up many times. J is TRBJ1-4 and V is TRBV20-1; D call uncertain. CDR3 size: 14 residues. The germline V gene has CDR1 DFQATT and CDR2 SNEGSKA (reference sequence). V lost 6 bases and J lost 0, with 11 bases in between. The CDR3 protein is CSARRGATNEKLFF. The CDR3, as DNA: TGCAGTGCAAGACGTGGGGCAACTAATGAAAAACTGTTTTTT.

This clonotype was detected only a few times. This CDR3 reads CSALRGAGSYGYTF. Here the CDR3 DNA reads TGCAGCGCCCTTCGGGGGGCAGGGAGCTATGGCTACACCTTC. V is TRBV29-1 and J is TRBJ1-2; D is possibly TRBD1 (6 bases). The germline V and J ends were trimmed by 7 bases and 4 bases, with 19 bases remaining between them. Germline assignment: CDR1 SQVTM and CDR2 ANQGSEA. The CDR3 is made up of 14 amino acids.

This clonotype was counted many times. V is TRBV28 and J is TRBJ2-5; 7 bases are a match to TRBD1. The CDR3 is made up of 16 amino acids. Germline V lookup: CDR1 MDHEN, CDR2 SYDVKM. V shed 4 bases and J 5 bases; nucleotides not matched to a gene: 13. DNA of the CDR3: TGTGCCAGCAGTTCCGCGACAGGGTCAGGGTGGGAGACCCAGTACTTC. Protein product: CASSSATGSGWETQYF.

The V call is TRBV6-1, the J call TRBJ1-5, with 11 bases matching TRBD1. The CDR3 totals 16 residues. Germline lookup yields CDR1 MNHNS and CDR2 SASEGT. V trimming: 2 bases; J trimming: 2 bases; junction bases outside the gene matches: 2. The CDR3 DNA reads as TGTGCCAGCAGTGAACCGGGACAGGGGGGCAATCAGCCCCAGCATTTT. Translating gives CASSEPGQGGNQPQHF.